One sample yielded the 17 T cell receptor beta chains listed below, sequenced in a study of CD8 T cells in Susac syndrome. RNA was extracted with the RNeasy kit, and a quantity of roughly 0.5 to 1 ug was reverse transcribed using random hexamers. A single record per CDR3 protein comes from TCRdb applying MiXCR to the immunoSEQ multiplex PCR reads. The profile shows 150,000 to 200,000 distinct CDR3 sequences, about 94% of them singletons. The sample taken for sequencing was CD4+ T cells from PBMCs. These receptors all stem from a human donor with multiple sclerosis.

This rearrangement joins TRBV20-1 to TRBJ2-5, with 7 bases lining up with TRBD1. Trimming removed 5 bases from V and 1 base from J; junction bases left unmatched: 7. The length of the CDR3 is 14 residues. Germline loops: CDR1 DFQATT, CDR2 SNEGSKA (reference sequence). The CDR3 region is CSAQRQGSQETQYF. CDR3 sequence (DNA): TGCAGTGCTCAAAGACAGGGAAGCCAAGAGACCCAGTACTTC.

V is TRBV12-5 and J is TRBJ2-7; D is unclear. V dropped 4 bases and J dropped 2 bases, with 12 bases sitting between them. The CDR3 loop spans 14 amino acids. CDR1 is LGHNT, CDR2 FRNRAP, per germline. The CDR3 sequence is CASGSDGKTYEQYF. Written as DNA, the CDR3 is TGTGCTAGTGGTTCGGACGGAAAAACCTACGAGCAGTACTTC.

V and J are TRBV4-2 and TRBJ2-1, with 10 bases identical to TRBD1. The CDR3 length is 21 residues. Germline V gene data show CDR1 as LGHNA and CDR2 as YNFKEQ. Trimming at V came to 7 bases and at J to 8 bases, leaving 29 bases not matched to a gene. CDR3 sequence (DNA): TGTGCCAGCACCAAATTTGTACCATACGTGGCTTCGGGACAGGGGTACGATGAGCAGTTCTTC. As protein: CASTKFVPYVASGQGYDEQFF.

This rearrangement joins TRBV18 to TRBJ2-5; possible D gene TRBD2, 6 bases. The germline CDR1 and CDR2 sequences are KGHSH and LQKENI. V was trimmed by 3 bases and J by 8 bases, leaving 13 bases between them. The CDR3 spans 13 residues. The CDR3 nucleotides are TGTGCCAGCTCACCCGGCGAGGCGGGAACCCAGTACTTC. It yields the protein CASSPGEAGTQYF.

The gene calls are TRBV12-3 or TRBV12-4 and TRBJ1-1; D unclear. Trimming shortened V by 5 bases and J by 6 bases, and 13 bases separated the two germline ends. The CDR3 extends over 13 amino acids. The CDR3, as DNA: TGTGCCAGCAGTACGACGGGTCCCGCTGAAGCTTTCTTT. Protein: CASSTTGPAEAFF.

This rearrangement joins TRBV7-9 to TRBJ2-2, with D tentatively TRBD1 (5 bases). Germline V gives CDR1 SEHNR, CDR2 FQNEAQ (reference sequence). The ends were cut back, 4 bases at V and 3 bases at J, with 12 bases in the middle. The CDR3 has 15 residues. CDR3 protein: CASSSLMGHTGELFF. In DNA, the CDR3 is TGTGCCAGCAGCTCCTTAATGGGGCACACCGGGGAGCTGTTTTTT.

This clonotype was counted once. The J gene is TRBJ1-5, the V gene TRBV4-2, with TRBD1 identical over 8 bases. After removal of 1 base from V and 3 bases from J, the junction contained 2 bases not matched to a gene. This CDR3 region has 15 residues. Germline V gives CDR1 LGHNA, CDR2 YNFKEQ. The CDR3 DNA reads TGTGCCAGCAGCCAAGGACAGGGGCACAATCAGCCCCAGCATTTT. Translation gives CASSQGQGHNQPQHF.

The CDR3 nucleotides read TGTGCCAGCAGCCGCGCCTCGGCGGGGGACCGCACAGATACGCAGTATTTT. Translated: CASSRASAGDRTDTQYF. The chain uses TRBV7-2 and TRBJ2-3, with TRBD2 matching 7 bases. There are 17 residues in the CDR3. Trimming took 5 bases from V and 1 from J; bases not matched to a gene: 12. Germline V lookup: CDR1 SGHTA, CDR2 FQGNSA.

The J gene is TRBJ2-7, the V gene TRBV4-2; D gene ambiguous. The CDR3 sequence is 13 residues long. V lost 1 base and J lost 4, with 8 bases in between. CDR1 is LGHNA and CDR2 is YNFKEQ in the germline V gene. This CDR3 is CASSQVGDYEQYF. The CDR3, as DNA: TGTGCCAGCAGCCAAGTCGGCGATTACGAGCAGTACTTC.

This chain joins TRBV30 and TRBJ1-2, with D uncertain. The CDR3 is 13 amino acids. Between the trimmed V and J ends, which lost 1 base and 5 bases, there was a span of 11 bases. CDR1 and CDR2 from the germline V gene are GTSNPN and SVGIG (reference sequence). Here the CDR3 reads CAWSAATPYGYTF. In DNA, the CDR3 is TGTGCCTGGAGTGCCGCTACCCCATATGGCTACACCTTC.

The chain links TRBV5-4 to TRBJ2-5, with 9 bases aligning to TRBD2. The CDR3 extends over 15 amino acids. Germline loops: CDR1 SGHNT, CDR2 YYREEE (reference sequence). After removal of 1 base from V and 2 bases from J, the junction contained 3 bases not matched to a gene. CDR3 sequence (DNA): TGTGCCAGCAGCTTGAAGACTAGCGGACAAGAGACCCAGTACTTC. Amino acid sequence: CASSLKTSGQETQYF. Full variable domain (missing parts from reference TRBV5-4 and TRBJ2-5): ETGVTQSPTHLIKTRGQQVTLRCSSQSGHNTVSWYQQALGQGPQFIFQYYREEENGRGNFPPRFSGLQFPNYSSELNVNALELDDSALYLCASSLKTSGQETQYFGPGTRLLVL.

The chain is built from TRBV20-1 and TRBJ2-7; TRBD1 matches at 11 bases. Per the germline V gene, CDR1 is DFQATT and CDR2 is SNEGSKA (reference sequence). The V gene end was trimmed by 3 bases and the J gene end by 3 bases; junction bases not matched to a gene: 7. The CDR3 spans 15 residues. The CDR3 loop is CSASLGTGGVYEQYF. The CDR3 DNA follows: TGCAGTGCTAGCCTGGGGACAGGGGGAGTCTACGAGCAGTACTTC.

This sequence joins TRBV28 and TRBJ1-1; D unresolved. Germline CDR1 reads MDHEN; CDR2 reads SYDVKM. The V and J ends lost 5 bases and 5 bases respectively, with 9 bases between them. The CDR3 is made up of 12 amino acids. Here the CDR3 DNA reads TGTGCCAGCAGTGTGGTAGGGACTGAAGCTTTCTTT. As protein: CASSVVGTEAFF. The full variable domain, in which reference TRBV28 and TRBJ1-1 provide the parts outside the CDR3, is DVKVTQSSRYLVKRTGEKVFLECVQDMDHENMFWYRQDPGLGLRLIYFSYDVKMKEKGDIPEGYSVSREKKERFSLILESASTNQTSMYLCASSVVGTEAFFGQGTRLTVV.

V gene TRBV6-6 combines with J gene TRBJ2-2; TRBD1 matches at 10 bases. The germline V gene has CDR1 MNHNY and CDR2 SVGAGI (reference sequence). CDR3 size: 14 residues. V lost 10 bases to trimming and J lost 4 bases; unmatched junction nucleotides: 6. The CDR3 DNA reads as TGTGCCAATACGGGACAGGGGTTCACCGGGGAGCTGTTTTTT. It is translated as CANTGQGFTGELFF.

This chain uses TRBV4-3 with TRBJ2-2; TRBD1 matches 7 bases. Germline V gene sequence: CDR1 LGHNA, CDR2 YSLEER. V lost 5 bases to trimming and J lost 0 bases; unmatched junction nucleotides: 12. The CDR3 loop spans 18 amino acids. The CDR3 bases are TGCGCCAGCAGCGATCGAACCCCCGGACAGGCGAACACCGGGGAGCTGTTTTTT. As protein: CASSDRTPGQANTGELFF.

CDR3 region: CATSRDRPGQETQYF. CDR3 bases: TGTGCCACCAGCAGAGATAGGCCAGGCCAAGAGACCCAGTACTTC. The genes are TRBV15 and TRBJ2-5; D is unresolved. Germline-derived CDR1 and CDR2 are LNHNV and YYDKDF (reference sequence). V lost 0 bases to trimming and J lost 1 base, with 9 bases between them. The CDR3 is 15 residues long. The variable domain in full, with the rest retrieved from reference TRBV15 and TRBJ2-5, is DAMVIQNPRYQVTQFGKPVTLSCSQTLNHNVMYWYQQKSSQAPKLLFHYYDKDFNNEADTPDNFQSRRPNTSFCFLDIRSPGLGDTAMYLCATSRDRPGQETQYFGPGTRLLVL.

The chain links TRBV15 to TRBJ2-2; D gene uncertain. Germline V lookup: CDR1 LNHNV, CDR2 YYDKDF (reference sequence). The CDR3 is 16 amino acids. V was trimmed by 0 bases and J by 6 bases, leaving 14 bases between them. CDR3 in amino acids: CATSRERRSPAGELFF. DNA of the CDR3: TGTGCCACCAGCAGAGAACGAAGAAGCCCGGCCGGGGAGCTGTTTTTT.